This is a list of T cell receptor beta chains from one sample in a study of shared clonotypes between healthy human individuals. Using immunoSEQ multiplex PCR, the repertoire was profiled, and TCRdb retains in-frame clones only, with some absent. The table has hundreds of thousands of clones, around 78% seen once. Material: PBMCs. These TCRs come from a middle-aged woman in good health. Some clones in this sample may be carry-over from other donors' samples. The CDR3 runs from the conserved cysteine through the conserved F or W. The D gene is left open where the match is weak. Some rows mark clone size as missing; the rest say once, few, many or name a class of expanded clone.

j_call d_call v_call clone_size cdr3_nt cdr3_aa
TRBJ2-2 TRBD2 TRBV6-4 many TGTGCCAGCAGTGTGGAGGCGGGAGACACCGGGGAGCTGTTTTTT CASSVEAGDTGELFF
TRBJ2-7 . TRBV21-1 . TGTGCCAGCCAAAAGAGGTGGGAGGAGGACTACGAGCAGTACTTC CASQKRWEEDYEQYF
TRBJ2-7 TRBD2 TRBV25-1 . TGTGCCAGCAGGCTAGCGGGCCACGAGCAGTACTTC CASRLAGHEQYF
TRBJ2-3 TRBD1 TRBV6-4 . TGTGCCAGCAGTCCTGACAGGGGGGCAATGTCTACGCAGTATTTT CASSPDRGAMSTQYF
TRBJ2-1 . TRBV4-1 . TGCGCCAGCAGCCAAGACCCAAGGAGCTCCTACAATGAGCAGTTCTTC CASSQDPRSSYNEQFF
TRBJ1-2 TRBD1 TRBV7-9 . TGTGCCAGCAGCTCACAGGGGTCAAACTATGGCTACACCTTC CASSSQGSNYGYTF
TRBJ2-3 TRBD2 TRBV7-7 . TGTGCTAGCAGCTTAGGTAGCGGGAGTAGAGGAGATACGCAGTATTTT CASSLGSGSRGDTQYF
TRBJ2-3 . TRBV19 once TGTGCCAGTAGTTTCATAACCAGCACAGATACGCAGTATTTT CASSFITSTDTQYF
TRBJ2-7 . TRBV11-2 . TGTGCCAGCAGCTTAGCCAGGGGCCCCTACGAGCAGTACTTC CASSLARGPYEQYF
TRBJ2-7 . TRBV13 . TGTGCCAGCAGCTTAGGTCCGGGGGACGAGCAGTACTTC CASSLGPGDEQYF
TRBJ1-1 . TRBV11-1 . TGTGCCAGCAGCTTACCTGAACACCCGAACACTGAAGCTTTCTTT CASSLPEHPNTEAFF
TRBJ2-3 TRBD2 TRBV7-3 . TGTGCCAGCAGCTGGACTAGCGGGAGTGCAGATACGCAGTATTTT CASSWTSGSADTQYF
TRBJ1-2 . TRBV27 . TGTGCCAGCAGCCCCGGACGGTGGGATCCTCGTGGCTACACCTTC CASSPGRWDPRGYTF
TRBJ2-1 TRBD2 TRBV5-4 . TGTGCCAGCAGCTCAGTTATAGCGGGAGCCTGGCCTAATGAGCAGTTCTTC CASSSVIAGAWPNEQFF
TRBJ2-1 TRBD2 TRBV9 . TGTGCCAGCAGTCGAACTAGCGGGAGCTGGGATGAGCAGTTCTTC CASSRTSGSWDEQFF
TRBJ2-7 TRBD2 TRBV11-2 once TGTGCCAGCAGCTTCGGACTAGCGGGCGACGAGCAGTACTTC CASSFGLAGDEQYF
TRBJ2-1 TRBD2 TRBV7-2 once TGTGCCAGCAGCTTAGGACCCGGGACTAGCGGATACAATGAGCAGTTCTTC CASSLGPGTSGYNEQFF
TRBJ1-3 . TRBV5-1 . TGCGCCAGCAGCTTTATCGGGCCGAGCTCTGGAAACACCATATATTTT CASSFIGPSSGNTIYF
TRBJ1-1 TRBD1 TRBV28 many TGTGCCAGCAGTTCCCTGACAGGGGACAACACTGAAGCTTTCTTT CASSSLTGDNTEAFF
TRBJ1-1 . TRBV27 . TGTGCCAGCAGTTTAGTCCGGGGAGGGACTGAAGCTTTCTTT CASSLVRGGTEAFF
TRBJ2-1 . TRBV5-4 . TGTGCCAGCAGCTTAACTGGCGACAATGAGCAGTTCTTC CASSLTGDNEQFF
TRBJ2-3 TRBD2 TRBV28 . TGTGCCAGCAGGTGGACTAGCGGAGAACGTAGCACAGATACGCAGTATTTT CASRWTSGERSTDTQYF
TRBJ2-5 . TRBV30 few TGTGCCTGGACTCGAGGGGAGACCCAGTACTTC CAWTRGETQYF
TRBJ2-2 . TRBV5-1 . TGCGCCAGCGGAGGTGCGAGCGGCTACACCGGGGAGCTGTTTTTT CASGGASGYTGELFF
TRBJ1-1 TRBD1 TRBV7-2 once TGTGCCAGCAGCTTAGTCAGGGGGCCCACAGAAGCTTTCTTT CASSLVRGPTEAFF
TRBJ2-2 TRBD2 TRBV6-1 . TGTGCCAGCAAGAGTTTAGCGGGATCCACCGGGGAGCTGTTTTTT CASKSLAGSTGELFF
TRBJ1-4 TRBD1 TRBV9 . TGTGCCAGCAGCCCCGGGACAGGTACTAATGAAAAACTGTTTTTT CASSPGTGTNEKLFF
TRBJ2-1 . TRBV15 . TGTGCCACCAGCATCGATAGAATCTACAATGAGCAGTTCTTC CATSIDRIYNEQFF
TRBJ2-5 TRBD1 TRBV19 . TGTGCCAGTAGTCTACACAGGGGGCTGGGGGAGACCCAGTACTTC CASSLHRGLGETQYF
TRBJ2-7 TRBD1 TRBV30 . TGTGCCTGGAGTGTGACAGGGTTGGGCGAGCAGTACTTC CAWSVTGLGEQYF